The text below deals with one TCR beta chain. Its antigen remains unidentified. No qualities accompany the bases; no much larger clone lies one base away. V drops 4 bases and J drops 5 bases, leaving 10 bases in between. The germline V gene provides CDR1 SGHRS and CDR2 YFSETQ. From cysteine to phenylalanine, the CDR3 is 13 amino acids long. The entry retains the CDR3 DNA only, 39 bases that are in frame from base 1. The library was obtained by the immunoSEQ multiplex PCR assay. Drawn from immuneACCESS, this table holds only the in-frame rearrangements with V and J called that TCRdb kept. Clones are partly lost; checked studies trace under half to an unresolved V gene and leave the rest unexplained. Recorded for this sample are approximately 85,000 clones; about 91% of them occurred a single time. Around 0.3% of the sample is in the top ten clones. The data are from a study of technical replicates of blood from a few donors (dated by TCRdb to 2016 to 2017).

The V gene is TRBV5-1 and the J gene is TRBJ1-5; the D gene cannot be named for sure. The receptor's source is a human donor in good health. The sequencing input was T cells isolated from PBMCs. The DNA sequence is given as TGCGCCAGCAGCCACGGACTCGATCAGCCCCAGCATTTT. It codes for CASSHGLDQPQHF.